A selection of T cell receptor beta chains follows, all from one sample in a study of T-cell memory formation after mild COVID-19. TCRdb recomputed calls from the 5' RACE reads with MiXCR, one row per CDR3 protein. The sample consists of roughly 500,000 distinct CDR3 sequences, roughly 20% of them appearing once. The sequencing input was PBMCs or a T cell subset sorted from them (not recorded which). The receptors here all came from an adult woman who had mild COVID-19 (a few samples of this study predate the infection). Cell type and time point are not known. The CDR3 runs from the conserved cysteine through the conserved F or W. D genes are given only for firm matches. Some rows mark clone size as missing; the rest say once, few, many or name a class of expanded clone.

V gene	D gene	clone size	J gene	CDR3 DNA	CDR3 protein
TRBV20-1	-	few	TRBJ2-7	TGCAGTGCTCCGGGGGAACGCCTGGACGAGCAGTACTTC	CSAPGERLDEQYF
TRBV24-1	-	-	TRBJ2-3	TGTGCCACCAGTGACCCGTACGATACGCAGTATTTT	CATSDPYDTQYF
TRBV7-9	TRBD2	many	TRBJ2-7	TGTGCCAGCAGCCTAGCGGGGGTAGGAGGTTCCAGGGCACCAACTTTCTACGAGCAGTACTTC	CASSLAGVGGSRAPTFYEQYF
TRBV7-2	-	few	TRBJ2-7	TGTGCCAGCAGCCTGGGGCCGGGGGAGAGCTCCTACGAGCAGTACTTC	CASSLGPGESSYEQYF
TRBV5-1	TRBD1	many	TRBJ2-1	TGCGCCAGCAGCTTGGGACAGGGCAATGAGCAGTTCTTC	CASSLGQGNEQFF
TRBV5-1	-	-	TRBJ2-6	TGCGCCAGCAGCGGAGGGGAAGGGGCCAACGTCCTGACTTTC	CASSGGEGANVLTF
TRBV3-1	-	-	TRBJ1-3	TGTGCCAGCAGCCACCACAGCAAAGGGGCTGGAGGAAACACCATATATTTT	CASSHHSKGAGGNTIYF
TRBV7-2	-	few	TRBJ1-1	TGTGCCAGCAGCTTACAGGGATCCATGAACACTGAAGCTTTCTTT	CASSLQGSMNTEAFF
TRBV18	-	few	TRBJ1-2	TGTGCCAGCTCACCACCAGGGCCTCTGGTCTACACCTTC	CASSPPGPLVYTF
TRBV28	-	few	TRBJ2-1	TGTGCCAGCAGTAATATCCCATTAACCAGCTACAATGAGCAGTTCTTC	CASSNIPLTSYNEQFF
TRBV24-1	-	-	TRBJ2-5	TGTGCCACCCGAGGATCAGGGTCCGAGACCCAGTACTTC	CATRGSGSETQYF
TRBV6-6	TRBD2	-	TRBJ2-3	TGTGCCAGCAGTTGGCTAGCGGGAGGTAGCACAGATACGCAGTATTTT	CASSWLAGGSTDTQYF
TRBV6-5	TRBD1	few	TRBJ2-7	TGTGCCAGCAGTTACAGACAGGGCTACGAGCAGTACTTC	CASSYRQGYEQYF
TRBV7-9	-	-	TRBJ2-7	TGTGCCAGCAGCTTAGGTCCTACCCAGACCTACGAGCAGTACTTC	CASSLGPTQTYEQYF
TRBV14	-	-	TRBJ2-5	TGTGCCAGCAGCCGATTTTTACAAGAGACCCAGTACTTC	CASSRFLQETQYF
TRBV5-1	-	once	TRBJ2-5	TGCGCCAGCAGCTTGGGTGGGATACAAGAGACCCAGTACTTC	CASSLGGIQETQYF
TRBV18	-	-	TRBJ1-4	TGTGCCAGCTCACCCGGGGCGTCGGATGAAAAACTGTTTTTT	CASSPGASDEKLFF
TRBV4-3	-	-	TRBJ1-2	TGCGCCAGCAGCCAAGCGACCCTTGGGGGACTAGTCAACTATGGCTACACCTTC	CASSQATLGGLVNYGYTF
TRBV29-1	TRBD2	few	TRBJ2-5	TGCAGCGTTGTCTTTTCGGGACTAGAAAACCCTGGGGAGACCCAGTACTTC	CSVVFSGLENPGETQYF
TRBV7-9	TRBD1	-	TRBJ1-1	TGTGCCAGCGGGACAGACAAAAAGGGGACTGAAGCTTTCTTT	CASGTDKKGTEAFF
TRBV6-5	-	-	TRBJ2-1	TGTGCCAGCAGCTCAGGGTTAGAGCAGTTCTTC	CASSSGLEQFF
TRBV4-2	TRBD2	-	TRBJ2-7	TGTGCCAGCAGCCAAGATGGTCTAGCGGGAGTCGGGGACGAGCAGTACTTC	CASSQDGLAGVGDEQYF
TRBV7-9	TRBD2	-	TRBJ2-1	TGTGCCAGCAGGACCGGGACTAGCGAATACAATGAGCAGTTCTTC	CASRTGTSEYNEQFF
TRBV6-5	TRBD1	-	TRBJ1-1	TGTGCCAGCAGTCCGCGGGTTTACAGGGGTGAAGCTTTCTTT	CASSPRVYRGEAFF
TRBV5-6	-	-	TRBJ1-1	TGTGCCAGCAGCTTGGGATTGGCAGGGGAGAACACTGAAGCTTTCTTT	CASSLGLAGENTEAFF
TRBV24-1	TRBD2	few	TRBJ2-3	TGTGCCACCAGTGACCAAGGACTAGCGGGGGATACGCAGTATTTT	CATSDQGLAGDTQYF
TRBV19	TRBD1	-	TRBJ2-7	TGTGCCAGTAGGGGATGGGGACAGGACGAGCAGTACTTC	CASRGWGQDEQYF
TRBV3-1	TRBD1	few	TRBJ2-1	TGTGCCAGCAGCCGGGGACAGGGGGCTAGGAATGAGCAGTTCTTC	CASSRGQGARNEQFF
TRBV20-1	TRBD2	many	TRBJ2-3	TGCAGTGCTAGCCCCATACTAGCGGCTAGCACAGATACGCAGTATTTT	CSASPILAASTDTQYF
TRBV24-1	-	-	TRBJ2-7	TGTGCCACCAGTACTCGCGGGGCCCCGGGGGAGCAGTACTTC	CATSTRGAPGEQYF
TRBV4-3	-	-	TRBJ2-7	TGCGCCAGCAGCCCGGAAGGGGCGCGCCCTTACGAGCAGTACTTC	CASSPEGARPYEQYF
TRBV24-1	TRBD1	-	TRBJ1-5	TGTGCCACCAGTGACACGGGACAGGGGGCATATCAGCCCCAGCATTTT	CATSDTGQGAYQPQHF
TRBV24-1	-	-	TRBJ2-2	TGTGCCACCAGTGATTTGGCTGGAAACACCGGGGAGCTGTTTTTT	CATSDLAGNTGELFF
TRBV19	-	-	TRBJ1-3	TGTGCCAGTAGCGGATTAATGAGCTCTGGAAACACCATATATTTT	CASSGLMSSGNTIYF
TRBV7-9	-	few	TRBJ2-1	TGTGCCAGCAGCCCTTCCGGCGGGACAGAGCAGTTCTTC	CASSPSGGTEQFF
TRBV3-1	-	-	TRBJ1-2	TGTGCCAGCAGCCAGACAGGTGATGGCTACACCTTC	CASSQTGDGYTF
TRBV7-9	-	few	TRBJ1-1	TGTGCCAGCATTGGACAGACAAACACTGAAGCTTTCTTT	CASIGQTNTEAFF
TRBV20-1	TRBD2	few	TRBJ2-3	TGCAGTGCCAACTCCGGGACTAGCGGAAGCACAGATACGCAGTATTTT	CSANSGTSGSTDTQYF
TRBV11-2	TRBD2	-	TRBJ2-7	TGTGCCAGCAGCTTAGCCTCTAGCGGGAACTACGAGCAGTACTTC	CASSLASSGNYEQYF
TRBV3-1	-	-	TRBJ2-3	TGTGCCAGCAGCCCATATGGGACTAGCACAGATACGCAGTATTTT	CASSPYGTSTDTQYF
TRBV5-4	TRBD1	few	TRBJ1-6	TGTGCCAGCAGCGGGACAGCCTATAATTCACCCCTCCACTTT	CASSGTAYNSPLHF
TRBV5-1	-	few	TRBJ1-1	TGCGCCAGCAGCTTGGGGGAGAGGGCTGAAGCTTTCTTT	CASSLGERAEAFF
TRBV24-1	TRBD1	few	TRBJ2-1	TGTGCCACCAGTGGGAAGGGACAGTTACGGCGGGATGAGCAGTTCTTC	CATSGKGQLRRDEQFF
TRBV7-2	-	-	TRBJ1-2	TGTGCCAGCAGCTTAGCGACGGTAGACTATGGCTACACCTTC	CASSLATVDYGYTF
TRBV9	-	few	TRBJ1-2	TGTGCCAGCAGCGCAAGCCCGCCAACCGGGGGGGCCCTAGCACTCGGCGGCTACACCTTC	CASSASPPTGGALALGGYTF
TRBV4-1	TRBD1	-	TRBJ2-5	TGCGCCAGCAGCCAAGCTCCGGACAGGGTGTGGGAGACCCAGTACTTC	CASSQAPDRVWETQYF
TRBV7-2	-	-	TRBJ2-7	TGTGCCAGCAGCCTCCGGGAAGGCCCCATGTACGAGCAGTACTTC	CASSLREGPMYEQYF
TRBV5-1	TRBD1	-	TRBJ2-3	TGCGCCAGCAGCACCGGACAGGGGGCTGGTACGCAGTATTTT	CASSTGQGAGTQYF
TRBV21-1	-	-	TRBJ2-3	TGTGCCAGCAGCAAGTCTTATCAGCGGGAGGTCCGTCATACGCAGTATTTT	CASSKSYQREVRHTQYF
TRBV18	-	-	TRBJ1-1	TGTGCCAGCCACAGGGATAAGAACACTGAAGCTTTCTTT	CASHRDKNTEAFF
TRBV12-3/TRBV12-4	-	-	TRBJ1-3	TGTGCCAGCAGTCTGATGGACACCATATATTTT	CASSLMDTIYF
TRBV7-2	-	-	TRBJ2-3	TGTGCCAGCAGGTCATATGATACGCAGTATTTT	CASRSYDTQYF
TRBV15	-	-	TRBJ1-5	TGTGCCACCAGCAGAGATTTGGGGGATCAGCCCCAGCATTTT	CATSRDLGDQPQHF
TRBV20-1	-	many	TRBJ1-1	TGCAGTGCTAGAGCTGGGAGTGATGGGGGCACTGAAGCTTTCTTT	CSARAGSDGGTEAFF
TRBV5-1	TRBD1	few	TRBJ2-7	TGCGCCAGCAGCGAACCGGACAGGGGTACCTACGAGCAGTACTTC	CASSEPDRGTYEQYF
TRBV27	TRBD2	-	TRBJ2-5	TGTGCCAGCAGTTTGGGGACTAGCGTAGTCCAAGAGACCCAGTACTTC	CASSLGTSVVQETQYF
TRBV4-1	-	few	TRBJ2-7	TGCGCCAGCAGCCAAGCCCCCCTTTCCTACGAGCAGTACTTC	CASSQAPLSYEQYF
TRBV5-4	-	-	TRBJ2-7	TGTGCCAGCAGCTTGGAACCAGCGCTTTACGAGCAGTACTTC	CASSLEPALYEQYF
TRBV6-6	-	many	TRBJ2-2	TGTGCCAGCAGTTCCACCGGGGAGCTGTTTTTT	CASSSTGELFF